This T cell receptor (beta chain) was sequenced for a study of technical replicates of blood from several donors. The junction had 3 bases not matched to a gene; V was cut back by 0 bases and J by 5 bases. CDR3 length: 14 amino acids. Germline values: CDR1 SNHLY, CDR2 FYNNEI. Profiling relied on immunoSEQ multiplex PCR, and the TCRdb table lists in-frame clones only, not all of them. The table has 75,000 to 95,000 clones, less than 96% seen once. The chain couples TRBV2 to TRBJ2-5; 7 bases line up with TRBD2. Sequenced input: T cells isolated from PBMCs. This receptor was obtained from a human donor in good health. In DNA, the CDR3 is TGTGCCAGCAGTGAAGCGGGAGGGGAGGAGACCCAGTACTTC. As protein: CASSEAGGEETQYF.